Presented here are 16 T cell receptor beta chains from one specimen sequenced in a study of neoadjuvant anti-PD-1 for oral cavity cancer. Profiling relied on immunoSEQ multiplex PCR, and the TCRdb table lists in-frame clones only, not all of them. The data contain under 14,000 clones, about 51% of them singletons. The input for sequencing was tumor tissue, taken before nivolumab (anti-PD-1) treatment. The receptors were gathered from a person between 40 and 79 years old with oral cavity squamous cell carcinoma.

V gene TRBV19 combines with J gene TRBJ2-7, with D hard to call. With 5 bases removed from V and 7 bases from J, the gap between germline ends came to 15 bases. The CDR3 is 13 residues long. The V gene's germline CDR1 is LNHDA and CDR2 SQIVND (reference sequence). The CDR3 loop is CASSQDGSWEQYF. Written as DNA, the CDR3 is TGTGCCAGTAGTCAGGACGGGTCCTGGGAGCAGTACTTC.

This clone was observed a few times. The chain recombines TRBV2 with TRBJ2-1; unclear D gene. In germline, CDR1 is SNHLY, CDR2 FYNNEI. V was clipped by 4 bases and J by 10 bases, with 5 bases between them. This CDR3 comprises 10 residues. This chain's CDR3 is CASSVGEQFF. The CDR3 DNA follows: TGTGCCAGCAGTGTTGGGGAGCAGTTCTTC.

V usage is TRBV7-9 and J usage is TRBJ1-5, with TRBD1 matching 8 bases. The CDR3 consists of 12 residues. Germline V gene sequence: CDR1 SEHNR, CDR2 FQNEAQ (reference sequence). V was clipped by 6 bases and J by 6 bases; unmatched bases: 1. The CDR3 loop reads CASSTGGQPQHF. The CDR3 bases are TGTGCCAGCAGTACAGGGGGTCAGCCCCAGCATTTT.

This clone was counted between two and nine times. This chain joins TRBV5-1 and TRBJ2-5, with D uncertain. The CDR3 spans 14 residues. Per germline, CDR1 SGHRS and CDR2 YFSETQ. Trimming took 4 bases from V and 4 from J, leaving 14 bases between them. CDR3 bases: TGCGCCAGCAGCCCATTTCTGGAAGGAGAGACCCAGTACTTC. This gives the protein CASSPFLEGETQYF.

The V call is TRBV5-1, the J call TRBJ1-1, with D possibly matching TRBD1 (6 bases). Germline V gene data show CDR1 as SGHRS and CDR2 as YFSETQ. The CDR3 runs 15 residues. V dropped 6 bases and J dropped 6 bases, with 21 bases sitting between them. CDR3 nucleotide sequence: TGCGCCAGCACGTTAAGGGCAGGGGATCAGGCTGAAGCTTTCTTT. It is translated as CASTLRAGDQAEAFF.

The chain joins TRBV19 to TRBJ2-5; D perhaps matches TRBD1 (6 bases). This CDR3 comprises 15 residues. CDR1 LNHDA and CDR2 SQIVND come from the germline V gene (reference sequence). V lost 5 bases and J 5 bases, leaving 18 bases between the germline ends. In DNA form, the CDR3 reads TGTGCCAGTAGTGCCCTCAGGGGTAAGAGGGAGACCCAGTACTTC. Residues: CASSALRGKRETQYF.

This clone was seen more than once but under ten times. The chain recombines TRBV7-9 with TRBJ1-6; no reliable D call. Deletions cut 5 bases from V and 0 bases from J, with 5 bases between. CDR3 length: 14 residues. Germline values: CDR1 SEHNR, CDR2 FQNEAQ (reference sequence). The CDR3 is CASSLDSYNSPLHF. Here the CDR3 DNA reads TGTGCCAGCAGCCTAGACTCCTATAATTCACCCCTCCACTTT.

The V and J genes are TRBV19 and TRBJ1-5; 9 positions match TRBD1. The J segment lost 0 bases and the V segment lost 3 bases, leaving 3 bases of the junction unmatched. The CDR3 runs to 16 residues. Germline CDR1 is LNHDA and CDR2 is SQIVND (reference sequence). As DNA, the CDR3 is TGTGCCAGTAGTATTGAACAGGGGGCTAGCAATCAGCCCCAGCATTTT. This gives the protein CASSIEQGASNQPQHF.

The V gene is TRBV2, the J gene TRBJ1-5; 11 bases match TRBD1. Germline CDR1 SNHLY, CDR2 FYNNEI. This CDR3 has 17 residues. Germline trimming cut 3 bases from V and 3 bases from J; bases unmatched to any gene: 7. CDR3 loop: CASSEFRDRGINQPQHF. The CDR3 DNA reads TGTGCCAGCAGTGAGTTTCGGGACAGGGGGATCAATCAGCCCCAGCATTTT.

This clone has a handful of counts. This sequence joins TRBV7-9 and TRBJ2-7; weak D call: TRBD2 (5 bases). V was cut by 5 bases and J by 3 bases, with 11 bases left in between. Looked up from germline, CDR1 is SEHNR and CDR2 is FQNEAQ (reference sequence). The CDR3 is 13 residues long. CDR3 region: CASSVDLHYEQYF. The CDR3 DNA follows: TGTGCCAGCAGCGTGGACTTGCACTACGAGCAGTACTTC. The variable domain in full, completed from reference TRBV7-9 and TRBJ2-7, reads DTGVSQNPRHKITKRGQNVTFRCDPISEHNRLYWYRQTLGQGPEFLTYFQNEAQLEKSRLLSDRFSAERPKGSFSTLEIQRTEQGDSAMYLCASSVDLHYEQYFGPGTRLTVT.

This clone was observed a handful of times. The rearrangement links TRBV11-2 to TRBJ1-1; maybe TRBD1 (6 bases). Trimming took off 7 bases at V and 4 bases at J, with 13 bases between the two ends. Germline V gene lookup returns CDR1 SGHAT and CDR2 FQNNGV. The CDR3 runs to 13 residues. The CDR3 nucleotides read TGTGCCAGCACTAGGGGGGTCGTCACTGAAGCTTTCTTT. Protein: CASTRGVVTEAFF.

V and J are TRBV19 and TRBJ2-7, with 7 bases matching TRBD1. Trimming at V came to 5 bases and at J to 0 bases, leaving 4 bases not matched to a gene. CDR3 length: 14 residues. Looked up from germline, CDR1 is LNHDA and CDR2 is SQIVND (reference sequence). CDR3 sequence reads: CASSWTGRSYEQYF. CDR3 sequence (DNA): TGTGCCAGTAGTTGGACAGGCCGCTCCTACGAGCAGTACTTC.

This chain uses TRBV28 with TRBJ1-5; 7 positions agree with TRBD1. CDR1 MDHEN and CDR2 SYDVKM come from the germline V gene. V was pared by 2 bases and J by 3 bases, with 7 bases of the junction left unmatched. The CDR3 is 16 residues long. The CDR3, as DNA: TGTGCCAGCAGTTTACCCTTGACAGGGCTCAATCAGCCCCAGCATTTT. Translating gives CASSLPLTGLNQPQHF.

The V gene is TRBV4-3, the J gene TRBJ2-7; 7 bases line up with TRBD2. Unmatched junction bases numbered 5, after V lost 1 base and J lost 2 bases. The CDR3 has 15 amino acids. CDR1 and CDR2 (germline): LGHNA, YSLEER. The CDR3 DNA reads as TGCGCCAGCAGCCAAGGGCGGGGGAGAGCCTACGAGCAGTACTTC. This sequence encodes CASSQGRGRAYEQYF.

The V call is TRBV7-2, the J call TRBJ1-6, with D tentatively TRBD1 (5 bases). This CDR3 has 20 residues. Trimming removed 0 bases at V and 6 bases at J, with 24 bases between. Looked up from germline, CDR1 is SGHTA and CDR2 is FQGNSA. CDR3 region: CASSLARTGVGYGFNSPLHF. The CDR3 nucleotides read TGTGCCAGCAGCTTAGCGCGGACGGGGGTCGGTTATGGGTTTAATTCACCCCTCCACTTT. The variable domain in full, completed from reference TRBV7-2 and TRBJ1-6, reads GAGVSQSPSNKVTEKGKDVELRCDPISGHTALYWYRQSLGQGLEFLIYFQGNSAPDKSGLPSDRFSAERTGGSVSTLTIQRTQQEDSAVYLCASSLARTGVGYGFNSPLHFGNGTRLTVT.

CDR3 DNA: TGTGCCAGCAGAATAGCAAAAAGTCAGACCCAGTACTTC. It encodes CASRIAKSQTQYF. The rearrangement joins TRBV27 to TRBJ2-5; D gene unclear. CDR1 is MNHEY, CDR2 SMNVEV, per germline (reference sequence). The V gene lost 6 bases and the J gene lost 6 bases, with 14 bases spanning the gap. The CDR3 runs 13 residues.